This entry lists 25 T cell receptor beta chains sequenced from one sample in a study of PD-L1 blockade in urothelial cancer. Clones were sequenced by immunoSEQ multiplex PCR, and TCRdb holds only the in-frame ones, with some missing. This sample yields around 100,000 clones, of which around 87% are seen a single time; 2% to 2.5% belongs to the top ten. Time point: pretreatment peripheral blood. The input for sequencing was PBMCs, taken around atezolizumab (anti-PD-L1) treatment. These receptors all come from a man aged 55 to 70 with urothelial cancer.

V gene TRBV5-8 combines with J gene TRBJ2-7, with a weak D call TRBD2 (5 bases). Trimming pared 4 bases from V and 3 bases from J, leaving 8 bases between. CDR1 and CDR2 from the germline V gene are SGHTS and YDEGEE. The CDR3 is 12 amino acids. DNA of the CDR3: TGTGCCAGCAGCCGGAGGATCTACGAGCAGTACTTC. Translation gives CASSRRIYEQYF.

The CDR3 loop is CASRVGQAPYEQYF. The CDR3 DNA follows: TGTGCCAGCAGGGTCGGACAGGCCCCCTACGAGCAGTACTTC. V is TRBV6-5 and J is TRBJ2-7; 7 bases match TRBD1. Germline trimming cut 6 bases from V and 2 bases from J; bases unmatched to any gene: 7. Germline-derived CDR1 and CDR2 are MNHEY and SVGAGI. The CDR3 runs to 14 residues.

The chain couples TRBV29-1 to TRBJ2-5; D may be TRBD1 (5 bases). The V and J ends lost 0 bases and 7 bases respectively, with 12 bases between them. The CDR3 runs to 13 residues. From germline, CDR1 is SQVTM and CDR2 ANQGSEA. The CDR3 is CSVEDREKSTQYF. CDR3 DNA: TGCAGCGTTGAAGACAGGGAAAAGTCGACCCAGTACTTC. Combining the CDR3 with reference TRBV29-1 and TRBJ2-5 gives the whole variable domain SAVISQKPSRDICQRGTSLTIQCQVDSQVTMMFWYRQQPGQSLTLIATANQGSEATYESGFVIDKFPISRPNLTFSTLTVSNMSPEDSSIYLCSVEDREKSTQYFGPGTRLLVL.

This clone was counted only a few times. V usage is TRBV7-3 and J usage is TRBJ2-2, with TRBD2 identical over 11 bases. After removal of 1 base from V and 4 bases from J, the junction contained 5 bases not matched to a gene. Germline values: CDR1 SGHTA, CDR2 FQGTGA. CDR3 length equals 17 residues. The CDR3 is CASSLRGLAAGTGELFF. The CDR3 bases are TGTGCCAGCAGCTTAAGGGGACTAGCGGCGGGCACCGGGGAGCTGTTTTTT.

This clone was counted once. This rearrangement joins TRBV5-1 to TRBJ2-3; the D is unclear. Germline values: CDR1 SGHRS, CDR2 YFSETQ. The CDR3 extends over 14 amino acids. Trimming stripped 0 bases from V and 5 bases from J, with 10 bases between. CDR3 bases: TGCGCCAGCAGCTTGGTTCAGCGAGTAGATACGCAGTATTTT. Its protein product is CASSLVQRVDTQYF.

The gene calls are TRBV18 and TRBJ1-2; 7 nucleotides line up with TRBD1. Germline assignment: CDR1 KGHSH and CDR2 LQKENI. The CDR3 loop spans 15 amino acids. V lost 1 base, J lost 6 bases, and 8 bases stayed unmatched. The CDR3 nucleotides read TGTGCCAGCTCACCACGACAGGGTACCGACGATGGCTACACCTTC. Residues: CASSPRQGTDDGYTF.

The V call is TRBV5-1, the J call TRBJ2-1, with 10 bases identical to TRBD1. Losses at the gene ends were 6 bases for V and 1 base for J; bases not matched to a gene: 7. The CDR3 extends over 16 amino acids. Germline lookup yields CDR1 SGHRS and CDR2 YFSETQ. CDR3 region: CASIPGTGVSYNEQFF. CDR3 coding DNA: TGCGCCAGCATCCCTGGGACAGGGGTGTCCTACAATGAGCAGTTCTTC. The entire variable domain, with the rest obtained from reference TRBV5-1 and TRBJ2-1, is as follows: KAGVTQTPRYLIKTRGQQVTLSCSPISGHRSVSWYQQTPGQGLQFLFEYFSETQRNKGNFPGRFSGRQFSNSRSEMNVSTLELGDSALYLCASIPGTGVSYNEQFFGPGTRLTVL.

This sequence joins TRBV6-6 and TRBJ2-7; TRBD2 aligns across 11 bases. J lost 7 bases, V lost 5 bases, and 7 bases had no gene match. The CDR3 is made up of 14 amino acids. The germline CDR1 and CDR2 sequences are MNHNY and SVGAGI (reference sequence). This CDR3 reads CASSLSGGAGEQYF. CDR3 coding DNA: TGTGCCAGCAGTCTTAGCGGGGGGGCTGGGGAGCAGTACTTC.

The chain joins TRBV29-1 to TRBJ2-7; D remains ambiguous. CDR1 and CDR2 (germline): SQVTM, ANQGSEA. This CDR3 comprises 14 residues. V was trimmed by 1 base and J by 2 bases, leaving 12 bases between them. CDR3: CSVEVPTTTYEQYF. The CDR3 nucleotides read TGCAGCGTTGAAGTGCCTACTACAACCTACGAGCAGTACTTC.

This chain connects TRBV5-1 to TRBJ2-1; 10 nucleotides match TRBD2. The ends lost 2 bases at V and 4 bases at J; junction bases unmatched: 9. Looked up from germline, CDR1 is SGHRS and CDR2 is YFSETQ. The CDR3 length is 17 residues. The CDR3 coding sequence is TGCGCCAGCAGCTTAAAAGGAACTAGCGGGGAATACAATGAGCAGTTCTTC. This sequence encodes CASSLKGTSGEYNEQFF.

The chain links TRBV7-8 to TRBJ1-3; D perhaps matches TRBD1 (6 bases). Trimming took 5 bases from V and 4 from J, leaving 15 bases between them. Per germline, CDR1 SGHVS and CDR2 FQNEAQ. There are 15 residues in the CDR3. CDR3 DNA: TGTGCCAGCAGCGGAGGAGACAGGTTCGGAAACACCATATATTTT. Amino acid sequence: CASSGGDRFGNTIYF.

This chain joins TRBV7-6 and TRBJ1-1, with D perhaps matching TRBD1 (5 bases). CDR3 size: 14 residues. From germline, CDR1 is SGHVS and CDR2 FNYEAQ. Trimming stripped 1 base from V and 3 bases from J, with 9 bases between. The CDR3 bases are TGTGCCAGCAGCTTAGGGGGCCAATACACTGAAGCTTTCTTT. The encoded protein is CASSLGGQYTEAFF.

The V and J genes are TRBV7-3 and TRBJ2-3; 11 bases fit TRBD2. The CDR3 has 15 amino acids. V was pared by 6 bases and J by 4 bases, with 6 bases of the junction left unmatched. Germline V CDR1 and CDR2: SGHTA, FQGTGA. The CDR3 DNA reads as TGTGCCAGCAGTTTAGCGGGGGGGGTCGCAGATACGCAGTATTTT. Encoded protein: CASSLAGGVADTQYF. Complete variable domain (other parts from reference TRBV7-3 and TRBJ2-3): GAGVSQTPSNKVTEKGKYVELRCDPISGHTALYWYRQSLGQGPEFLIYFQGTGAADDSGLPNDRFFAVRPEGSVSTLKIQRTERGDSAVYLCASSLAGGVADTQYFGPGTRLTVL.

V is TRBV7-2 and J is TRBJ2-3; 10 bases map to TRBD2. Trimming removed 3 bases from V and 3 bases from J; junction bases left unmatched: 6. The germline CDR1 and CDR2 sequences are SGHTA and FQGNSA. The CDR3 has 16 residues. The CDR3 nucleotides read TGTGCCAGCAGCTTCCTCCGGACTAGCGGAACAGATACGCAGTATTTT. Amino acid sequence: CASSFLRTSGTDTQYF.

This sequence joins TRBV19 and TRBJ1-1, with D perhaps TRBD1 (6 bases). V was trimmed by 4 bases and J by 0 bases, leaving 6 bases between them. In germline, CDR1 is LNHDA, CDR2 SQIVND (reference sequence). The CDR3 is 13 residues long. CDR3 loop: CASSRTVNTEAFF. CDR3 DNA sequence: TGTGCCAGTAGTAGGACAGTGAACACTGAAGCTTTCTTT.

This sequence joins TRBV5-4 and TRBJ2-3; possibly TRBD1 for D (6 bases). The CDR3 length is 19 residues. Germline lookup yields CDR1 SGHNT and CDR2 YYREEE (reference sequence). Trimming shortened V by 3 bases and J by 4 bases, and 27 bases separated the two germline ends. Here the CDR3 reads CASSSGEFGAANRADTQYF. The CDR3 nucleotides are TGTGCCAGCAGCTCAGGGGAATTTGGGGCGGCAAACCGGGCAGATACGCAGTATTTT.

The chain uses TRBV14 and TRBJ2-2; 9 bases are shared with TRBD2. This CDR3 contains 15 residues. Unmatched junction bases numbered 3, after V lost 3 bases and J lost 4 bases. CDR1 and CDR2 (germline): SGHDN, FVKESK. This CDR3 is CASSQREGRTGELFF. The CDR3 DNA follows: TGTGCCAGCAGCCAGCGGGAGGGCCGCACCGGGGAGCTGTTTTTT.

This clone was counted only a few times. J is TRBJ2-5 and V is TRBV25-1, with D possibly matching TRBD1 (6 bases). CDR1 and CDR2 from the germline V gene are MGHDK and SYGVNS. V was pared by 6 bases and J by 5 bases, with 28 bases between. The CDR3 length is 18 residues. The CDR3 loop reads CASRSPSTRAGEVETQYF. CDR3 in DNA: TGTGCCAGCAGATCCCCGTCCACAAGGGCAGGGGAAGTGGAGACCCAGTACTTC.

CDR3 bases: TGTGCCAGCAGAAATCCGACGGACAAATCCTCCTACAATGAGCAGTTCTTC. Translating gives CASRNPTDKSSYNEQFF. The chain is built from TRBV27 and TRBJ2-1, with a weak D call TRBD1 (5 bases). Per germline, CDR1 MNHEY and CDR2 SMNVEV (reference sequence). This CDR3 has 17 residues. Trimming removed 6 bases at V and 0 bases at J, with 18 bases between.

The chain is built from TRBV19 and TRBJ1-1; D gene unclear. The CDR3 is made up of 13 amino acids. In germline, CDR1 is LNHDA, CDR2 SQIVND (reference sequence). V gave up 7 bases and J gave up 7 bases, with 16 bases separating them. DNA for the CDR3: TGTGCCAGTAATGAAGCCTATGTGAATGAAGCTTTCTTT. As protein: CASNEAYVNEAFF.

In nucleotides, the CDR3 is TGCGCCAGCAGCTCTACAGGCTACGAGCAGTACTTC. This translates into CASSSTGYEQYF. The chain combines TRBV5-1 with TRBJ2-7, with a tentative D call TRBD1 (5 bases). In germline, CDR1 is SGHRS, CDR2 YFSETQ. Trimming left V 3 bases short and J 3 bases short, with 7 bases between. This CDR3 region has 12 residues.

This sequence joins TRBV19 and TRBJ1-1; D remains unclear. Germline assignment: CDR1 LNHDA and CDR2 SQIVND (reference sequence). The V end lost 3 bases, the J end lost 1 base, and 9 bases lay between the germline ends. The CDR3 is 14 amino acids. The chain's CDR3 is CASSMPGRNTEAFF. CDR3 in DNA: TGTGCCAGTAGTATGCCAGGAAGGAACACTGAAGCTTTCTTT.

J is TRBJ1-2 and V is TRBV7-9, with D perhaps TRBD1 (5 bases). Germline CDR1 SEHNR, CDR2 FQNEAQ (reference sequence). V was trimmed by 2 bases and J by 3 bases, leaving 16 bases between them. The CDR3 contains 16 residues. CDR3 sequence: CASSLFAQGGDYGYTF. CDR3 nucleotide sequence: TGTGCCAGCAGCTTATTTGCCCAGGGAGGGGACTATGGCTACACCTTC. Using reference TRBV7-9 and TRBJ1-2 for the parts outside the CDR3, the full variable domain is DTGVSQNPRHKITKRGQNVTFRCDPISEHNRLYWYRQTLGQGPEFLTYFQNEAQLEKSRLLSDRFSAERPKGSFSTLEIQRTEQGDSAMYLCASSLFAQGGDYGYTFGSGTRLTVV.

The chain recombines TRBV7-9 with TRBJ1-6; no firm D call. CDR1 and CDR2 (germline): SEHNR, FQNEAQ (reference sequence). The CDR3 totals 13 residues. V dropped 0 bases and J dropped 9 bases, with 6 bases sitting between them. CDR3 DNA: TGTGCCAGCAGCTTAGCTCCGGGTTCACCCCTCCACTTT. Encoded protein: CASSLAPGSPLHF. Complete variable domain (other parts from reference TRBV7-9 and TRBJ1-6): DTGVSQNPRHKITKRGQNVTFRCDPISEHNRLYWYRQTLGQGPEFLTYFQNEAQLEKSRLLSDRFSAERPKGSFSTLEIQRTEQGDSAMYLCASSLAPGSPLHFGNGTRLTVT.

The V and J genes are TRBV7-8 and TRBJ1-4; D uncertain. With 5 bases removed from V and 4 bases from J, the gap between germline ends came to 17 bases. CDR1 is SGHVS and CDR2 is FQNEAQ in the germline V gene. The CDR3 totals 16 residues. Here the CDR3 reads CASSPRPRLSNEKLFF. In DNA, the CDR3 is TGTGCCAGCAGCCCACGCCCGAGACTCAGTAATGAAAAACTGTTTTTT.